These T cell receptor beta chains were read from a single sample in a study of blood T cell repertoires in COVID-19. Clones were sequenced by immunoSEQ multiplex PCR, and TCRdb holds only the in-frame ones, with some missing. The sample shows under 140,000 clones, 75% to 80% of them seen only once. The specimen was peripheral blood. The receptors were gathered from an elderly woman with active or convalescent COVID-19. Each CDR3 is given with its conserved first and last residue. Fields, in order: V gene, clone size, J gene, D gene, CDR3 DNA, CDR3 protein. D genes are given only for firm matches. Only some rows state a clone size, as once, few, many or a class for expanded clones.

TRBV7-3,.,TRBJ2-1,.,TGTGCCAGCAGCCGCACAGGGCAACGCAATGAGCAGTTCTTC,CASSRTGQRNEQFF
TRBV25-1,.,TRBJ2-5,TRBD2,TGTGCCAGCACCGACAGCGGGGTTAGGGAGACCCAGTACTTC,CASTDSGVRETQYF
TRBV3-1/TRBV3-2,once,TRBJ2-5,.,TGTGCCAGCAGCCATTCCCTTTGGGGGCGAGAGACCCAGTACTTC,CASSHSLWGRETQYF
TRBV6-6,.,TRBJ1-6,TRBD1,TGTGCCAGCAGTAGACAGGGCCATGATAATTCACCCCTCCACTTT,CASSRQGHDNSPLHF
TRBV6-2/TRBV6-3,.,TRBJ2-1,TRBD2,TGTGCCAGCAGTTTGGGACTAGCGGGAGGATCGAATGAGCAGTTCTTC,CASSLGLAGGSNEQFF
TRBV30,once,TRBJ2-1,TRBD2,TGTGCCTGGAAGGCGGGGGTCTACAATGAGCAGTTCTTC,CAWKAGVYNEQFF
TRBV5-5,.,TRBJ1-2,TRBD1,TGTGCCAGCAGCTCCGGGCAGGGGGCATGGTATGGCTACACCTTC,CASSSGQGAWYGYTF
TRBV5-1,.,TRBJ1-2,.,TGCGCCAGCAGCTTGGGGGTGACAGTTATTGGCTACACCTTC,CASSLGVTVIGYTF
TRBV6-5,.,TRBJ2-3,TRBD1,TGTGCCAGCAGTACCCGGGACAGAAGCACAGATACGCAGTATTTT,CASSTRDRSTDTQYF
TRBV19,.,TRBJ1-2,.,TGTGCCAGTAGTATAGTCACAGGTACTAACTATGGCTACACCTTC,CASSIVTGTNYGYTF
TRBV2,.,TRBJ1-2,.,TGTGCCAGCAGTGAAGCCGCAAGGGGGAATGGCTACACCTTC,CASSEAARGNGYTF
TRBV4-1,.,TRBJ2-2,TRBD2,TGCGCCAGCAGCCATGGGACTAGGTCCACCGGGGAGCTGTTTTTT,CASSHGTRSTGELFF
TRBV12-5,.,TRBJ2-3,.,TGTGCTAGTGGTTTAGGTCAGGGGAGCACAGATACGCAGTATTTT,CASGLGQGSTDTQYF
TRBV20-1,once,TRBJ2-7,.,TGCAGTGCTAGATCTCAGTACGAGCAGTACTTC,CSARSQYEQYF
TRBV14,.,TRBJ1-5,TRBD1,TGTGCCAGCAGCCGAGACAGGGGTAGCAATCAGCCCCAGCATTTT,CASSRDRGSNQPQHF
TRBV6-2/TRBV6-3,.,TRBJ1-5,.,TGTGCCAGCAGTACGAAAGACAGCGGGTGGGTAAATCAGCCCCAGCATTTT,CASSTKDSGWVNQPQHF
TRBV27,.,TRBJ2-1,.,TGTGCCAGCCGAACCCGAGCGAGGAGCTCCTACAATGAGCAGTTCTTC,CASRTRARSSYNEQFF
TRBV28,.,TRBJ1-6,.,TGTGCCAGCAGTGCCGGGGTAGTTAGTAATTCACCCCTCCACTTT,CASSAGVVSNSPLHF
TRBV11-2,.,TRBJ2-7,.,TGTGCCAGCTCGAGCGGGCACGAGCAGTACTTC,CASSSGHEQYF
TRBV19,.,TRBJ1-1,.,TGTGCCAGTAGCACGTCGCGGGGCAGAACCACTGAAGCTTTCTTT,CASSTSRGRTTEAFF
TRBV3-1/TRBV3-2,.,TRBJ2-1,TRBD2,TGTGCCAGCAGCCCCTGGGCTAGCGGACGCAATGAGCAGTTCTTC,CASSPWASGRNEQFF
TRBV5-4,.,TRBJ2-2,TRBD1,TGTGCCAGCAGCTTGGCCGAGACAGGGTTATTCGGGGAGCTGTTTTTT,CASSLAETGLFGELFF
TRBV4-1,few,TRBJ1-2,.,TGCGCCAGCAGCCAACCTCGAAGCGGCAGCACCTATGGCTACACCTTC,CASSQPRSGSTYGYTF
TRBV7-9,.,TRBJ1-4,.,TGTGCCAGCGGACTTACCTCTGGTGAACTGTTTTTT,CASGLTSGELFF